This is a list of T cell receptor beta chains from one sample in a study of cytomegalovirus exposure and HLA in healthy donors. Libraries were prepared by immunoSEQ multiplex PCR; TCRdb keeps only in-frame clonotypes and omits some of them. The sample has roughly 120,000 clones; approximately 80% are singletons. Material for sequencing was PBMCs. These TCRs come from a man aged 35 to 55 in good health and CMV-seronegative. Both conserved end residues are part of each CDR3. Fields, in order: V gene, J gene, CDR3 protein.

v_gene: TRBV19; j_gene: TRBJ2-5; CDR3aa: CASSIGATSGPQETQYF
v_gene: TRBV28; j_gene: TRBJ1-1; CDR3aa: CATGGGRVNTEAFF
v_gene: TRBV27; j_gene: TRBJ1-4; CDR3aa: CASSFGGSRNEKLFF
v_gene: TRBV6-1; j_gene: TRBJ2-7; CDR3aa: CASSEPQRFSYEQYF
v_gene: TRBV7-8; j_gene: TRBJ1-2; CDR3aa: CASTLPPSGWQGTYGYTF
v_gene: TRBV29-1; j_gene: TRBJ2-2; CDR3aa: CSARTGGAGGELFF
v_gene: TRBV19; j_gene: TRBJ1-3; CDR3aa: CASSMTGTGNTIYF
v_gene: TRBV7-9; j_gene: TRBJ1-4; CDR3aa: CASSPRGTNEKLFF
v_gene: TRBV19; j_gene: TRBJ2-2; CDR3aa: CASRLSGGGTGELFF
v_gene: TRBV6-6; j_gene: TRBJ1-1; CDR3aa: CASSSYDPVNTEAFF
v_gene: TRBV2; j_gene: TRBJ2-3; CDR3aa: CASSNLFLKDTQYF
v_gene: TRBV7-3; j_gene: TRBJ2-1; CDR3aa: CASSLSYPSGASYNEQFF
v_gene: TRBV2; j_gene: TRBJ2-7; CDR3aa: CASKESTAYEQYF
v_gene: TRBV28; j_gene: TRBJ2-1; CDR3aa: CASEVAVGSYNEQFF
v_gene: TRBV30; j_gene: TRBJ2-3; CDR3aa: CAWRDRGTTDTQYF
v_gene: TRBV9; j_gene: TRBJ2-5; CDR3aa: CASSETGGQETQYF
v_gene: TRBV11-2; j_gene: TRBJ2-5; CDR3aa: CASSYGPSEGTQYF
v_gene: TRBV6-1; j_gene: TRBJ2-1; CDR3aa: CASSYRGNYNEQFF
v_gene: TRBV19; j_gene: TRBJ1-5; CDR3aa: CASSIGQGGQPQHF
v_gene: TRBV5-1; j_gene: TRBJ2-3; CDR3aa: CASSFGTSGGTDTQYF
v_gene: TRBV5-4; j_gene: TRBJ2-5; CDR3aa: CASSLRGPLTTQYF
v_gene: TRBV4-2; j_gene: TRBJ1-1; CDR3aa: CASSQEAGDEAFF
v_gene: TRBV7-9; j_gene: TRBJ1-1; CDR3aa: CASSFKWPGNTEAFF
v_gene: TRBV28; j_gene: TRBJ1-5; CDR3aa: CASTGRGNQPQHF
v_gene: TRBV6-6; j_gene: TRBJ2-3; CDR3aa: CASSQGKGPDTQYF
v_gene: TRBV4-1; j_gene: TRBJ1-4; CDR3aa: CASRQSPFQGFTEKLFF
v_gene: TRBV29-1; j_gene: TRBJ2-5; CDR3aa: CSVEPRLQETQYF
v_gene: TRBV6-1; j_gene: TRBJ1-2; CDR3aa: CASSEATGTGYNYGYTF
v_gene: TRBV6-1; j_gene: TRBJ1-4; CDR3aa: CASSEGTGSLRKLFF
v_gene: TRBV6-5; j_gene: TRBJ2-3; CDR3aa: CASSYSLGGDYTQYF
v_gene: TRBV5-8; j_gene: TRBJ2-1; CDR3aa: CASSLDGRTYNEQFF
v_gene: TRBV2; j_gene: TRBJ2-5; CDR3aa: CASSVGGGEGETQYF
v_gene: TRBV6-6; j_gene: TRBJ2-2; CDR3aa: CASSPGTGVAGELFF
v_gene: TRBV7-8; j_gene: TRBJ1-1; CDR3aa: CASSFSGATEAFF
v_gene: TRBV7-2; j_gene: TRBJ1-4; CDR3aa: CASAGTGSPKLFF
v_gene: TRBV28; j_gene: TRBJ1-6; CDR3aa: CASSLGQYGAPLHF
v_gene: TRBV7-3; j_gene: TRBJ2-2; CDR3aa: CASGGGNTGELFF
v_gene: TRBV10-3; j_gene: TRBJ2-7; CDR3aa: CAISESTAGGYYEQYF
v_gene: TRBV5-5; j_gene: TRBJ1-6; CDR3aa: CASSLVATNSPLHF
v_gene: TRBV19; j_gene: TRBJ2-5; CDR3aa: CASSNGGSQETQYF
v_gene: TRBV7-2; j_gene: TRBJ1-1; CDR3aa: CASSLKDRGLNTEAFF
v_gene: TRBV5-6; j_gene: TRBJ1-2; CDR3aa: CASSLGDRFYGYTF
v_gene: TRBV19; j_gene: TRBJ1-1; CDR3aa: CASSHSGQTTEAFF
v_gene: TRBV9; j_gene: TRBJ1-5; CDR3aa: CASSPDINQPQHF
v_gene: TRBV7-9; j_gene: TRBJ1-1; CDR3aa: CASSPGGGAEAFF
v_gene: TRBV6-5; j_gene: TRBJ2-6; CDR3aa: CAVEATPSGANVLTF
v_gene: TRBV2; j_gene: TRBJ1-4; CDR3aa: CASEADNEKLFF
v_gene: TRBV11-2; j_gene: TRBJ2-3; CDR3aa: CASSSGQRTDTQYF
v_gene: TRBV28; j_gene: TRBJ1-2; CDR3aa: CASSLPSGGADYGYTF
v_gene: TRBV5-1; j_gene: TRBJ1-1; CDR3aa: CASSIGTGVTFF
v_gene: TRBV2; j_gene: TRBJ2-1; CDR3aa: CASNRDLQRFF